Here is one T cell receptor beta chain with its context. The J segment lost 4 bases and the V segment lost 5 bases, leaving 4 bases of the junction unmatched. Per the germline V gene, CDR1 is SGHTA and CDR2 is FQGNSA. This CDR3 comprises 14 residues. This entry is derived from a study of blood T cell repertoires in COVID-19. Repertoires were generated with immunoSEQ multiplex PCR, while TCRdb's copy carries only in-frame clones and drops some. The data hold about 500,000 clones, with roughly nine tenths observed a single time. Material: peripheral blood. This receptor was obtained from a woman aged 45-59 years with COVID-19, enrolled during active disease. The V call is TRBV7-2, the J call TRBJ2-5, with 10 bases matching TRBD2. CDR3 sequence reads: CASSQTSGLETQYF. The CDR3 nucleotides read TGTGCCAGCAGCCAGACTAGCGGGCTAGAGACCCAGTACTTC.